This note documents a single TCR beta chain sequence. Its target is not known. One entry per CDR3 protein results from TCRdb running MiXCR on the reads. Among under 250,000 distinct CDR3 sequences listed, roughly an eighth were seen once. The data derive from a study of T cell repertoires in cytomegalovirus infection. Study results and limitations: The study found HLA-C-restricted CMV-specific TCR beta clonotypes dominating the ex vivo response.

CDR3 length equals 14 residues. Between the trimmed V and J ends, which lost 2 bases and 5 bases, there was a span of 9 bases. Germline CDR1 is MNHNY and CDR2 is SVGAGI (reference sequence). The source material was PBMCs. The V gene is TRBV6-6, the J gene TRBJ1-4; D remains ambiguous. This clonotype was obtained from a human donor in good health (CMV status not recorded). Some clones in this sample may be carry-over from other donors' samples. CDR3 DNA sequence: TGTGCCAGCAGTTACCGGACCAAGAATGAAAAACTGTTTTTT. Encoded protein: CASSYRTKNEKLFF.